The text below deals with one TCR beta chain. Assay used: immunoSEQ multiplex PCR; TCRdb lists only in-frame clones, some missing. The sample shows about 19,000 clones, 83% of them seen only once. This entry is derived from a study of sequential checkpoint blockade in melanoma. For the study at large: Patients were randomized 1:1 to nivolumab-then-ipilimumab or ipilimumab-then-nivolumab first-line. Maintenance nivolumab came after either treatment sequence.

Treatment reported: randomized to nivolumab then ipilimumab (arm A) or the reverse (arm B). From thawed PBMCs, live CD3+CD8+ cells negative for CD19 and CD56 were sorted. Trimming removed 5 bases at V and 6 bases at J, with 16 bases between. This CDR3 region has 14 residues. Germline lookup yields CDR1 MDHEN and CDR2 SYDVKM. This sequence originates from a human donor with melanoma. The chain is built from TRBV28 and TRBJ1-2, with TRBD1 as a possible D gene (5 bases). The sequences come from CD8+ T cells sorted from blood (inferred from file names), collected from a patient given nivolumab and ipilimumab in sequence. The CDR3 nucleotides are TGTGCCAGCAGTCTCCCGGGACTTATAAATGGCTACACCTTC. It codes for CASSLPGLINGYTF.